This T cell receptor (beta chain) was identified in a study of neurological immune-mediated disorders. Study-level results: None of the CDR3 amino acid sequences found in expanded clones was shared across subjects. This suggests that the TCR-beta repertoires were private in all groups.

TCRdb fed the 5' RACE reads into MiXCR, producing one record per CDR3 protein. The sample lists under 40,000 distinct CDR3 sequences, just under 7.5% occurring once. This clonotype was observed at least ten times. Its specificity is not known. J lost 10 bases, V lost 5 bases, and 11 bases had no gene match. This CDR3 has 14 amino acids. Germline lookup yields CDR1 MNHEY and CDR2 SVGAGI. The specimen was CD4+ T cells from blood. The chain joins TRBV6-5 to TRBJ2-1; 7 bases match TRBD1. This clonotype was obtained from a man aged 50-60 years in good health. The CDR3 coding sequence is TGTGCCAGCAGTACCTCGACAGGGTCAGTCGAGCAGTTCTTC. As protein: CASSTSTGSVEQFF.